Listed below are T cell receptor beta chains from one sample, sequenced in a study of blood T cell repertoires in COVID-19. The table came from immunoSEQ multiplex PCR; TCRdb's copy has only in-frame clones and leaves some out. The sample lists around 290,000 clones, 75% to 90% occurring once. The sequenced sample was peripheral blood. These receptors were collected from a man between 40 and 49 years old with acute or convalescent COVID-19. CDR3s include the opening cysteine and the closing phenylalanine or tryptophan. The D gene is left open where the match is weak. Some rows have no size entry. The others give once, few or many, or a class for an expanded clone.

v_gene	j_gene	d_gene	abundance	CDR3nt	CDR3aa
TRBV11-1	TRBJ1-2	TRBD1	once	TGTGCCAGCAGCTCCAACAGGGGAGAAAGTGGCTACACCTTC	CASSSNRGESGYTF
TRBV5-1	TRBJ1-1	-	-	TGCGCCAGCAGCTCTCACCGGACAGACGGTGAAGCTTTCTTT	CASSSHRTDGEAFF
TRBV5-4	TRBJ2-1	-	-	TGTGCCAGCAGCTTGGGGGGAGGATACAATGAGCAGTTCTTC	CASSLGGGYNEQFF
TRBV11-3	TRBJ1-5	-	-	TGTGCCAGCAGCTTAGGTAGGGGCCGAGTGTCCAATCAGCCCCAGCATTTT	CASSLGRGRVSNQPQHF
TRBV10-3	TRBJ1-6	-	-	TGTGCCATCAGGGGGGGGGCCCGTTCACCCCTCCACTTT	CAIRGGARSPLHF
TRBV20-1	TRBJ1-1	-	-	TGCAGTGCTAGTGGGGCTGGACAGGAAGCTTTCTTT	CSASGAGQEAFF
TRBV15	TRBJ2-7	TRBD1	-	TGTGCCACCAGCAGAGAACGGGACAGGGTCTACGAGCAGTACTTC	CATSRERDRVYEQYF
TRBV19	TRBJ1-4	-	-	TGTGCCAGTAGTATGTCCACAGCAACTAATGAAAAACTGTTTTTT	CASSMSTATNEKLFF
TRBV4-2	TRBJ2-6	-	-	TGTGCCAGCAGCCAAGAGGGCGCAAACTCTGGGGCCAACGTCCTGACTTTC	CASSQEGANSGANVLTF
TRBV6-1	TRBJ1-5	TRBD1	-	TGTGCCAGCAGTGAAAGACAGGGGCTTAGCAATCAGCCCCAGCATTTT	CASSERQGLSNQPQHF
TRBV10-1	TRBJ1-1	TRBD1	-	TGCGCCAGCAGTGAGTCGAGAGGACAGGGGGACACTGAAGCTTTCTTT	CASSESRGQGDTEAFF
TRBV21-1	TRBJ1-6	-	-	TGTGCCAGCAGCCCCAGAGGCGAAACCCGGACAGCCATTAATTCACCCCTCCACTTT	CASSPRGETRTAINSPLHF
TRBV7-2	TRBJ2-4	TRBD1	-	TGTGCCAGCAGTCACAGGGGTACCATTCAGTACTTC	CASSHRGTIQYF
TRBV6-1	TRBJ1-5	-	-	TGTGCCAGCAGTGAGCGACAGATGTATCAGCCCCAGCATTTT	CASSERQMYQPQHF
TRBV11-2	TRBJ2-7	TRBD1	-	TGTGCCAGCAGCACCAACAGGGGAGACGAGCAGTACTTC	CASSTNRGDEQYF
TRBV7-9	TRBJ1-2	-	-	TGTGCCAGCAGTTATGAGAGAGGGGGAATTTATGGCTACACCTTC	CASSYERGGIYGYTF
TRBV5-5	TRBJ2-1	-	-	TGTGCCAGCAGCTCGGTGGGAGGAGTCAATGAGCAGTTCTTC	CASSSVGGVNEQFF
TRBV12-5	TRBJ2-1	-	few	TGTGCTAGTGGTTTGCGGCTAGCCGGAGACAATGAGCAGTTCTTC	CASGLRLAGDNEQFF
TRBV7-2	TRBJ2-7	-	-	TGTGCCAGCAGCTTAGCGTTCGGCGAGCAGTACTTC	CASSLAFGEQYF
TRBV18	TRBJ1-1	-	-	TGTGCCAGCTCTCAACAGGAGATGAACACTGAAGCTTTCTTT	CASSQQEMNTEAFF
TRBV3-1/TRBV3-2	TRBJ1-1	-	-	TGTGCCAGCGGGCCCTTCGGTCTGTCGGACACTGAAGCTTTCTTT	CASGPFGLSDTEAFF
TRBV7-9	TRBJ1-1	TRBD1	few	TGTGCCAGCAGCGCCCACAGGGGATCAGTGACTGAAGCTTTCTTT	CASSAHRGSVTEAFF
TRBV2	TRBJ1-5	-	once	TGTGCCAGCAGTGAGGGGGGTTATCAGCCCCAGCATTTT	CASSEGGYQPQHF
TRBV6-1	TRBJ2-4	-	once	TGTGCCAGCAGTGAAGAAAGTATGGCTGTAAACATTCAGTACTTC	CASSEESMAVNIQYF
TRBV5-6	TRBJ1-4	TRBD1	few	TGTGCCAGCGGGTTGACAGGGGAGGGAGAAAAACTGTTTTTT	CASGLTGEGEKLFF
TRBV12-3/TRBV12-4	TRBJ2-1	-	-	TGTGCCAGCAGTTTTTACAGGGAGATGGAGCAGTTCTTC	CASSFYREMEQFF
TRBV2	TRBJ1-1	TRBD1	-	TGTGCCAGCATTCCCCCATGGGACAGGGGTTACACTGAAGCTTTCTTT	CASIPPWDRGYTEAFF
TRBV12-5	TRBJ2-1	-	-	TGTGCTAGTGGTCCCCTCCTGGGAGGCTCCTACAATGAGCAGTTCTTC	CASGPLLGGSYNEQFF
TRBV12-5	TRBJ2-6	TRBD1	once	TGTGCTAGTCTGATGGACAGGGGGCTTTCCGGGGCCAACGTCCTGACTTTC	CASLMDRGLSGANVLTF
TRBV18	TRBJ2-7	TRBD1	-	TGTGCCAGCTCACCCGGGACAGGGCAGGAAGAGCAGTACTTC	CASSPGTGQEEQYF
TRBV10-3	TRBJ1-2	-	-	TGTGCCATCAGTGAGGGCCGGGTTCCCTATGGCTACACCTTC	CAISEGRVPYGYTF
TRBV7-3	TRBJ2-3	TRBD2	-	TGTGCCAGCAGCCCGGGACTAGCGGGAAGCACAGATACGCAGTATTTT	CASSPGLAGSTDTQYF
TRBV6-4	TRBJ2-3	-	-	TGTGCCAGCAGTGACCGGGGGTTTGACGGGGCCCATGTAACAGATACGCAGTATTTT	CASSDRGFDGAHVTDTQYF
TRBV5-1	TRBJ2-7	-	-	TGCGCCAGCAGCAGGGGCTACGAGCAGTACTTC	CASSRGYEQYF
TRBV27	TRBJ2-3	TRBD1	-	TGTGCCAGCAGTTTCGGGACAGGGTCAGATACGCAGTATTTT	CASSFGTGSDTQYF
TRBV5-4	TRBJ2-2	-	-	TGTGCCAGCAGCTTTTATGAGGGCACCGGGGAGCTGTTTTTT	CASSFYEGTGELFF
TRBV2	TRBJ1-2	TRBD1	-	TGTGCCAGCATTAGGGAGGGACAGGGGGCTGGCTACACCTTC	CASIREGQGAGYTF
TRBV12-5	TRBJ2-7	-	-	TGTGCTAGTGGTTTGAGGGAGGCGGGGTACTTC	CASGLREAGYF
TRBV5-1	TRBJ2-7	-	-	TGCGCCAGCAGCCCTCGACAGGACTACGAGCAGTACTTC	CASSPRQDYEQYF
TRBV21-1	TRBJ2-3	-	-	TGTGCCAGCAGCAAAGAATCACACAGGGCTTACACAGATACGCAGTATTTT	CASSKESHRAYTDTQYF